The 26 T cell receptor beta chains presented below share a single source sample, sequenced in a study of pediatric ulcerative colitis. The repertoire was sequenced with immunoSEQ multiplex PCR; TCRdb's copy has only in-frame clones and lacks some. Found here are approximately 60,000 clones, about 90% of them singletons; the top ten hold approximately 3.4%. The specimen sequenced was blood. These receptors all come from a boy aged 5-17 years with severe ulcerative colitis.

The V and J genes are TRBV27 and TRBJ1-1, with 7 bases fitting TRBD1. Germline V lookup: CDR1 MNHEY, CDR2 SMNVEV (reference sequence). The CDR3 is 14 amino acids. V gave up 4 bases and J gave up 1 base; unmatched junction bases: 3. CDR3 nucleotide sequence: TGTGCCAGCAGTTCGCGGACAGGGAACACTGAAGCTTTCTTT. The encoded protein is CASSSRTGNTEAFF.

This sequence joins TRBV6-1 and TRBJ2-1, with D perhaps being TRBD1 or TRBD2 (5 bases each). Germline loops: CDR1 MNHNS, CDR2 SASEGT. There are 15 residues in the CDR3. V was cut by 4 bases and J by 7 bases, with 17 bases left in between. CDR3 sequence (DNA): TGTGCCAGCAGTGCGGGACCCTCTGACCCTAATGAGCAGTTCTTC. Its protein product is CASSAGPSDPNEQFF.

The CDR3 region is CASRGQETQYF. As DNA, the CDR3 is TGTGCCAGCAGGGGTCAGGAGACCCAGTACTTC. The V call is TRBV6-6, the J call TRBJ2-5; D is undetermined. V lost 6 bases, J lost 5 bases, and 7 bases lay in between. CDR1 and CDR2 (germline): MNHNY, SVGAGI (reference sequence). CDR3 length: 11 residues.

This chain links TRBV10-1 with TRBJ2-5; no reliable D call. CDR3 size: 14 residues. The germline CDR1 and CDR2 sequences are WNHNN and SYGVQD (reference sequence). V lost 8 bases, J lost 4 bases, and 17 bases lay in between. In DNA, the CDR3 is TGCGCCAGCCGATACGACTTAAACCGAGAGACCCAGTACTTC. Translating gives CASRYDLNRETQYF.

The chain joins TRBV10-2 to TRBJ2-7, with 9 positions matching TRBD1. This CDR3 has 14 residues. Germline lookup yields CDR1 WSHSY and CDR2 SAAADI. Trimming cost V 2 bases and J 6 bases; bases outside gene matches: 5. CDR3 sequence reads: CASSERTGELEQYF. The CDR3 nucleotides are TGCGCCAGCAGTGAGAGGACAGGGGAGCTCGAGCAGTACTTC.

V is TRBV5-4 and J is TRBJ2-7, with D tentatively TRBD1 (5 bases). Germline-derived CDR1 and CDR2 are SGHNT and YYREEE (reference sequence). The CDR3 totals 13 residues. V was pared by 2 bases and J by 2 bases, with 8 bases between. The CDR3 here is CASSFGATYEQYF. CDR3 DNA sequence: TGTGCCAGCAGCTTTGGGGCTACCTACGAGCAGTACTTC.

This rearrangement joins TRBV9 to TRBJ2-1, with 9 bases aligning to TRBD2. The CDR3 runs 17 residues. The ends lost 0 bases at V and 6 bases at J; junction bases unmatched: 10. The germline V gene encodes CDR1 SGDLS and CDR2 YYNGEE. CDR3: CASSVGGSGSPGNEQFF. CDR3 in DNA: TGTGCCAGCAGCGTAGGAGGTAGCGGGAGTCCGGGCAATGAGCAGTTCTTC.

The CDR3 DNA sequence: TGTGCCAGCAGCTTAGCTGGATTCTACGAGCAGTACTTC. Amino acid sequence: CASSLAGFYEQYF. The chain couples TRBV11-2 to TRBJ2-7; no firm D call. V lost 1 base, J lost 3 bases, and 7 bases lay in between. CDR1 is SGHAT and CDR2 is FQNNGV in the germline V gene. There are 13 residues in the CDR3.

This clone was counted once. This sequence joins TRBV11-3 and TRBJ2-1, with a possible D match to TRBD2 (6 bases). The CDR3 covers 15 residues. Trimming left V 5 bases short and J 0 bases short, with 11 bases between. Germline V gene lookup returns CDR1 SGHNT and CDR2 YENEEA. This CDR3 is CASSLGGASYNEQFF. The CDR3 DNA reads TGTGCCAGCAGCCTAGGAGGGGCCTCCTACAATGAGCAGTTCTTC.

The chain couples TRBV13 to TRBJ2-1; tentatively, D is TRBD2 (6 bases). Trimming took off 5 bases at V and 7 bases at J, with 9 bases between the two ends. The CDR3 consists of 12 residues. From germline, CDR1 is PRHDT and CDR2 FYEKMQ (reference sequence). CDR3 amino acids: CASSGGVNEQFF. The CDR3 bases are TGTGCCAGCAGCGGAGGGGTGAATGAGCAGTTCTTC. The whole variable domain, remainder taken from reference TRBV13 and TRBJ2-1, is AAGVIQSPRHLIKEKRETATLKCYPIPRHDTVYWYQQGPGQDPQFLISFYEKMQSDKGSIPDRFSAQQFSDYHSELNMSSLELGDSALYFCASSGGVNEQFFGPGTRLTVL.

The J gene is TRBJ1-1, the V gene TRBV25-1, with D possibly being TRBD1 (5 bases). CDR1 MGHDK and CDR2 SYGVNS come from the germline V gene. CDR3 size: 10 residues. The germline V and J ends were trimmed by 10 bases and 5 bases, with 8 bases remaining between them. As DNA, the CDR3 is TGTGCCACGAAGGGGACTGAAGCTTTCTTT. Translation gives CATKGTEAFF.

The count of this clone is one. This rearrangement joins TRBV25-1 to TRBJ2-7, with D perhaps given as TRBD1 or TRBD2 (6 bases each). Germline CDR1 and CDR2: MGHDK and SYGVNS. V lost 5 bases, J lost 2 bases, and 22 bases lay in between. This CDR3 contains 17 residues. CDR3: CASSSGAGSGKPYEQYF. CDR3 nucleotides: TGTGCCAGCAGTTCGGGGGCGGGTAGCGGCAAGCCCTACGAGCAGTACTTC.

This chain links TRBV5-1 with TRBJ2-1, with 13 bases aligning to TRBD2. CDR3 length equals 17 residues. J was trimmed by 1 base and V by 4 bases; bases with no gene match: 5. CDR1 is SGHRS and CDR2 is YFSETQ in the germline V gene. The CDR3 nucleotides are TGCGCCAGCAGCCCGGGACTAGCGGGGTGGTCCTACAATGAGCAGTTCTTC. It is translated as CASSPGLAGWSYNEQFF.

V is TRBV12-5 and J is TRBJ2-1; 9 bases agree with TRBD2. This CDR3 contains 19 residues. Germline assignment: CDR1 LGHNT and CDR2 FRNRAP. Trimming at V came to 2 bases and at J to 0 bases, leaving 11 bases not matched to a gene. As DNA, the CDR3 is TGTGCTAGTGGTTTGTCCCTGCTAGCGGGGCTCAGCTCCTACAATGAGCAGTTCTTC. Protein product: CASGLSLLAGLSSYNEQFF.

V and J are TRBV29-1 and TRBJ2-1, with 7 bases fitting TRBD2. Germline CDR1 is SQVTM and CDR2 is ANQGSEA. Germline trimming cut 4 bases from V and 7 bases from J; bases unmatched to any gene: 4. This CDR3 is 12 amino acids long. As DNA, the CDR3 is TGCAGCGTTGCCCCAGCGGGGAATGAGCAGTTCTTC. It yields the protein CSVAPAGNEQFF.

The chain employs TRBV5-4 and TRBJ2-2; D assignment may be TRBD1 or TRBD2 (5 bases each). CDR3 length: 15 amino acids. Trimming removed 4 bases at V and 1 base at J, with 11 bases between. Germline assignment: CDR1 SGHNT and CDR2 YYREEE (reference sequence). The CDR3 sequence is CASSVGTVNTGELFF. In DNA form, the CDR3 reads TGTGCCAGCAGCGTAGGGACGGTGAACACCGGGGAGCTGTTTTTT.

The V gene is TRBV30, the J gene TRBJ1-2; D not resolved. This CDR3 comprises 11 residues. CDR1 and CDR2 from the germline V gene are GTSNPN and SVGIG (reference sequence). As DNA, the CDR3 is TGTGCGTCGGAGCGAACGATGGGCTACACCTTC. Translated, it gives CASERTMGYTF. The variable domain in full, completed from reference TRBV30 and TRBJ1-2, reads SQTIHQWPATLVQPVGSPLSLECTVEGTSNPNLYWYRQAAGRGLQLLFYSVGIGQISSEVPQNLSASRPQDRQFILSSKKLLLSDSGFYLCASERTMGYTFGSGTRLTVV.

CDR3 protein: CAWKLPRGPQGTNQPQHF. The CDR3 DNA reads as TGTGCCTGGAAACTCCCGAGAGGGCCCCAAGGGACGAATCAGCCCCAGCATTTT. This chain connects TRBV30 to TRBJ1-5, with D possibly TRBD1 on 5 matching bases. CDR1 is GTSNPN, CDR2 SVGIG, per germline (reference sequence). The CDR3 runs 18 residues. The germline V and J ends were trimmed by 4 bases and 4 bases, with 26 bases remaining between them. Full variable domain (rest looked up from reference TRBV30 and TRBJ1-5): SQTIHQWPATLVQPVGSPLSLECTVEGTSNPNLYWYRQAAGRGLQLLFYSVGIGQISSEVPQNLSASRPQDRQFILSSKKLLLSDSGFYLCAWKLPRGPQGTNQPQHFGDGTRLSIL.

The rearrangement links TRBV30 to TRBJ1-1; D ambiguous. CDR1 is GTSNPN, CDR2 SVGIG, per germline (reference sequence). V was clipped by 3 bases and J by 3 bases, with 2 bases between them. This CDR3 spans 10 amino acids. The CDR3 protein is CAWRDTEAFF. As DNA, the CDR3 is TGTGCCTGGAGAGACACTGAAGCTTTCTTT.

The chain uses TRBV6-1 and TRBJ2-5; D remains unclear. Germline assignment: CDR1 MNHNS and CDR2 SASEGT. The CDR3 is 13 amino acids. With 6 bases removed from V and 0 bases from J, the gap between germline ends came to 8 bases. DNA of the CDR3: TGTGCCAGCAGACAGCAGTACCAAGAGACCCAGTACTTC. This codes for CASRQQYQETQYF.

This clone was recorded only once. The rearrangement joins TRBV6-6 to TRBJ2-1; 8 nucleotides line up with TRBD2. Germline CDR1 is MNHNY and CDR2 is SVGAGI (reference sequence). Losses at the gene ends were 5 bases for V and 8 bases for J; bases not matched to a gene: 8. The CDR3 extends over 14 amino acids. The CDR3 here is CASSHQRENYEQFF. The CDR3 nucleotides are TGTGCCAGCAGTCACCAGCGGGAGAACTATGAGCAGTTCTTC.

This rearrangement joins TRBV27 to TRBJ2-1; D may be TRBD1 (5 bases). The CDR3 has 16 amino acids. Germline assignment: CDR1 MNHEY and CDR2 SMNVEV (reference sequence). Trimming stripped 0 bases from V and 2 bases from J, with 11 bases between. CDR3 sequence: CASSLSAPGPYNEQFF. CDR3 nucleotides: TGTGCCAGCAGTTTATCGGCCCCAGGGCCCTACAATGAGCAGTTCTTC.

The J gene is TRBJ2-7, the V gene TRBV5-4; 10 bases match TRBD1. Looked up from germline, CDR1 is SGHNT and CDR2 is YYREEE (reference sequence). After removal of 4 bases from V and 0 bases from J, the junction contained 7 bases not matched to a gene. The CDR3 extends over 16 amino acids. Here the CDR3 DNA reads TGTGCCAGCAGCCGGGACAGGGGCCCTAGCTCCTACGAGCAGTACTTC. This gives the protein CASSRDRGPSSYEQYF.

The DNA of the CDR3 is TGTGCCAGCAGTTACGCGGCCGGGACTAGCAGGGTTGAGCAGTTCTTC. This translates into CASSYAAGTSRVEQFF. The V call is TRBV6-5, the J call TRBJ2-1, with 9 bases lining up with TRBD2. The V segment lost 2 bases and the J segment 9 bases; nucleotides outside the gene matches: 11. The CDR3 contains 16 residues. The germline V gene encodes CDR1 MNHEY and CDR2 SVGAGI.

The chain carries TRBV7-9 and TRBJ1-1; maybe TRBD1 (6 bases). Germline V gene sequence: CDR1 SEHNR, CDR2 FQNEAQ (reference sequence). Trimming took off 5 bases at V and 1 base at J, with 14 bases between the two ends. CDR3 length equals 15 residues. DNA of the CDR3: TGTGCCAGCAGCGGAACAGGGCCGAGGAACACTGAAGCTTTCTTT. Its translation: CASSGTGPRNTEAFF.

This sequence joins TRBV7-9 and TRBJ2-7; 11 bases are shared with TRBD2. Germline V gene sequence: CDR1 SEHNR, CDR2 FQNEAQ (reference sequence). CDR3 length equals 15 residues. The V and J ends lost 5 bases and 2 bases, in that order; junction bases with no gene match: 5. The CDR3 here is CASSPRLAGTYEQYF. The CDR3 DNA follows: TGTGCCAGCAGCCCTCGACTAGCGGGAACCTACGAGCAGTACTTC.